Below are 3 T cell receptor beta chains sequenced from a single sample in a study of blood T cell repertoires in COVID-19. Profiling relied on immunoSEQ multiplex PCR, and the TCRdb table lists in-frame clones only, not all of them. In the table there are some 230,000 clones, about 85% of which are singletons. The sample consisted of peripheral blood. All receptors derive from a man over 45 who had recovered from COVID-19.

This rearrangement joins TRBV27 to TRBJ1-3, with D possibly matching TRBD1 (5 bases). Germline CDR1 is MNHEY and CDR2 is SMNVEV (reference sequence). Trimming left V 3 bases short and J 2 bases short, with 11 bases between. This CDR3 contains 15 residues. The CDR3 nucleotides are TGTGCCAGCAGTTTGTCCAGGGCCCCTGGAAACACCATATATTTT. Amino acids: CASSLSRAPGNTIYF.

The V gene is TRBV27, the J gene TRBJ1-2; 11 bases agree with TRBD1. V was pared by 6 bases and J by 8 bases, with 8 bases of the junction left unmatched. Per the germline V gene, CDR1 is MNHEY and CDR2 is SMNVEV (reference sequence). The CDR3 is 14 residues long. DNA for the CDR3: TGTGCCAGCAGACGCTCGGGACAGGGGGGAGGCTACACCTTC. It specifies CASRRSGQGGGYTF.

A note on this clone: Compared with germline, one end of the junction differs, possibly owing to a read error. This chain uses TRBV25-1 with TRBJ2-2; 11 nucleotides agree with TRBD2. Germline loops: CDR1 MGHDK, CDR2 SYGVNS. The CDR3 consists of 17 residues. CDR3 in DNA: TGTGCCAGCAGTGAATATCTACAGGTAGCGGGAGGGCGGGGAGCTGTTTTT. Amino acid sequence: CASSEYLQVAGGRGAVF.